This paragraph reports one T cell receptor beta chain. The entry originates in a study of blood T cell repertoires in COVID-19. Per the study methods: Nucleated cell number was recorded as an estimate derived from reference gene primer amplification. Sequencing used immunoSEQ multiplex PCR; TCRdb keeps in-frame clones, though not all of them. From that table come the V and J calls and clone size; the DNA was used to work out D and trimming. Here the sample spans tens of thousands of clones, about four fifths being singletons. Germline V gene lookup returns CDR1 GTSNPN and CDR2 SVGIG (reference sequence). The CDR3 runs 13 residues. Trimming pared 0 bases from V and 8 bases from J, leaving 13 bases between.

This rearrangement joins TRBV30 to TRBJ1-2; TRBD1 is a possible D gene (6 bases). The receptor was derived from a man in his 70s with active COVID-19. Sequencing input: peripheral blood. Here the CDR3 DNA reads TGTGCCTGGAGTGTTCTACAGGGACGGGGCTACACCTTC. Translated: CAWSVLQGRGYTF.